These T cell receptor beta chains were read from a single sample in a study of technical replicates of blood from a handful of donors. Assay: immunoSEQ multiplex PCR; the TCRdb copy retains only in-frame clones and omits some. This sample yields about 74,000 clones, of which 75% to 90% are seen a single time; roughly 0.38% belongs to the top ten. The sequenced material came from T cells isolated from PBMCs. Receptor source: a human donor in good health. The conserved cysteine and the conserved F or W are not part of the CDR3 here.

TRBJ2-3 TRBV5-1 ASSLERERTDTQY
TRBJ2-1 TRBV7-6 ASSLGLAGLNEQF
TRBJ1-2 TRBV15 ATSRDGHYGYT
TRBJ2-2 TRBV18 ASSLRQIGELF
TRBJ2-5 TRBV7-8 ASSLESKETQY
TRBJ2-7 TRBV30 AWRRSSGTYEQY
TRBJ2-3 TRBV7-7 ASSTGTSATDTQY
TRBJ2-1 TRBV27 ASSWASEGTNEQF
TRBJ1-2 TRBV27 ASSMGQGNYGYT
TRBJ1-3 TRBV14 ASSRGQAGNTIY
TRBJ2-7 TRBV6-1 ASSPTSGFYEQY
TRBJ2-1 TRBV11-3 ASSLAGEEGYNEQF
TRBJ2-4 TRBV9 ASSVGGQGVKNIQY
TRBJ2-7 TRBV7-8 ASSLAYPGQGVLQVYEQY
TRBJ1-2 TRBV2 ASSPKGAGGSLYGYT